Below, 5 T cell receptor beta chains from the same sample are listed, as sequenced in a study of cytomegalovirus exposure and HLA in healthy donors (dated by TCRdb to 2016 to 2017). Receptor amplification or capture employed the immunoSEQ multiplex PCR assay. Sourced from immuneACCESS, this table was stored by TCRdb with only in-frame sequences that have V and J called. A share of the clones is absent; for the studies checked, an unresolved V gene accounts for under half, and the remainder has no known explanation. For this sample the table gives tens of thousands of clones, of which approximately 96% were detected only once. 1.5% to 2% of the sample goes to the ten largest clones. Sequenced: PBMCs. The receptors were sampled from a woman under 30 in good health and CMV-seropositive.

This clone came up once. V and J are TRBV10-3 and TRBJ1-5, with D perhaps TRBD1 (5 bases). Germline lookup yields CDR1 ENHRY and CDR2 SYGVKD. V lost 0 bases, J lost 4 bases, and 10 bases lay in between. CDR3 length: 15 residues. The CDR3 spells CAISESGGGNQPQHF. CDR3 coding DNA: TGTGCCATCAGTGAGTCGGGGGGGGGAAATCAGCCCCAGCATTTT.

This rearrangement joins TRBV1 to TRBJ2-1; TRBD2, the table's D call, was not compared with the DNA. TRBV1 is classified as a pseudogene. The CDR3 sequence is 19 residues long. The CDR3 here is CTSSHPTPAREGTHNEQFF. In DNA form, the CDR3 reads TGCACCAGCAGCCACCCCACGCCCGCGCGGGAGGGCACCCACAATGAGCAGTTCTTC.

This sequence joins TRBV7-8 and TRBJ2-7, with D possibly being TRBD1 (6 bases). In germline, CDR1 is SGHVS, CDR2 FQNEAQ. The V gene lost 1 base and the J gene lost 0 bases, with 10 bases spanning the gap. The CDR3 is made up of 15 amino acids. The CDR3 DNA sequence: TGTGCCAGCAGCTTAGGGACAGCCGCCTCCTACGAGCAGTACTTC. This translates into CASSLGTAASYEQYF.

The chain uses TRBV4-2 and TRBJ1-1, with TRBD1 matching over 12 bases. V lost 0 bases to trimming and J lost 5 bases; unmatched junction nucleotides: 7. CDR3 length equals 17 residues. Germline V CDR1 and CDR2: LGHNA, YNFKEQ. CDR3 in amino acids: CASSQDWDRGRGTEAFF. In DNA form, the CDR3 reads TGTGCCAGCAGCCAAGATTGGGACAGGGGGCGAGGAACTGAAGCTTTCTTT.

V gene TRBV19 combines with J gene TRBJ2-3; D is unresolved. Germline values: CDR1 LNHDA, CDR2 SQIVND (reference sequence). V was trimmed by 5 bases and J by 0 bases, leaving 12 bases between them. This CDR3 has 15 residues. Here the CDR3 DNA reads TGTGCCAGTAGTGTATACTTTGTTAGCACAGATACGCAGTATTTT. It encodes CASSVYFVSTDTQYF.